This entry lists 2 T cell receptor beta chains sequenced from one sample in a study of shared clonotypes between healthy human individuals. Selected positively for CCR7 and CD45RO-negative, naive CD8 cells excluded terminally differentiated effector memory CD45RA+ cells. The repertoire was sequenced with immunoSEQ multiplex PCR; TCRdb's copy has only in-frame clones and lacks some. This sample yields hundreds of thousands of clones, of which 96% are seen a single time; about 0.22% belongs to the top ten. Sequencing used naive CD8+ T cells sorted from blood. These receptors were taken from a man aged 25-45 years in good health.

The chain is built from TRBV19 and TRBJ2-7, with D uncertain. Germline loops: CDR1 LNHDA, CDR2 SQIVND (reference sequence). Trimming removed 6 bases at V and 2 bases at J, with 14 bases between. This CDR3 is 14 amino acids long. CDR3 coding DNA: TGTGCCAGTAGCCCCTTAGAAACTCCCTACGAGCAGTACTTC. Translation gives CASSPLETPYEQYF.

As for this clone: Other nucleotide sequences from this sample produce the same CDR3. The CDR3 DNA reads as TGTGCCAGCAGTCTCGGACTAGCGGACACAGATACGCAGTATTTT. This translates into CASSLGLADTDTQYF. This chain connects TRBV28 to TRBJ2-3; 10 positions match TRBD2. The junction had 4 bases not matched to a gene; V was cut back by 5 bases and J by 2 bases. The CDR3 sequence is 15 residues long. Germline V gives CDR1 MDHEN, CDR2 SYDVKM. The full variable domain, its missing parts supplied by reference TRBV28 and TRBJ2-3, is DVKVTQSSRYLVKRTGEKVFLECVQDMDHENMFWYRQDPGLGLRLIYFSYDVKMKEKGDIPEGYSVSREKKERFSLILESASTNQTSMYLCASSLGLADTDTQYFGPGTRLTVL.